The clone carrying this T cell receptor beta chain was detected ten times or more. This entry belongs to a study of human T cells and chemical hapten exposure. Germline-derived CDR1 and CDR2 are SQVTM and ANQGSEA. The CDR3 runs to 12 residues. V was cut by 4 bases and J by 4 bases, with 11 bases left in between. Specified time point: patch test 1, 2 weeks after DPC sensitization. Treatment in this sample: therapeutic diphenylcyclopropenone sensitization with weekly scalp DPC. TCRdb fed the RACE reads into MiXCR, producing one record per CDR3 protein. The sample includes 150,000 to 200,000 distinct CDR3 sequences, about 15% of them seen just once.

The chain employs TRBV29-1 and TRBJ2-7; TRBD1 might be the D (5 bases). The source is a woman aged 25 to 39 with alopecia areata. Some clones in this sample may be carry-over from other donors' samples. The source material was whole blood, sampled in connection with sensitization to the hapten diphenylcyclopropenone (DPC). The CDR3 DNA sequence: TGCAGCGTTGGACAGACCGCTTACGAGCAGTACTTC. This encodes CSVGQTAYEQYF.